Following are 29 T cell receptor beta chains from one sample sequenced in a study of OX40 agonist ivuxolimab in advanced cancers. Produced via immunoSEQ multiplex PCR; TCRdb's table is partial and in-frame only. The table includes tens of thousands of clones, roughly 89% detected once. The sequencing here drew on CD4+ or CD8+ T cells sorted from blood, taken in a trial of the OX40 agonist ivuxolimab. All receptors derive from an adult with an advanced solid tumor such as melanoma, head and neck, liver or kidney cancer.

The chain uses TRBV7-9 and TRBJ1-1; D remains ambiguous. CDR1 is SEHNR and CDR2 is FQNEAQ in the germline V gene (reference sequence). V gave up 1 base and J gave up 4 bases, with 16 bases separating them. The CDR3 has 16 amino acids. DNA for the CDR3: TGTGCCAGCAGCTTAGGCACCTCCCAGGTGTTCACTGAAGCTTTCTTT. It specifies CASSLGTSQVFTEAFF.

The chain recombines TRBV2 with TRBJ2-1, with 10 bases that match TRBD2. The CDR3 consists of 16 residues. Trimming took 4 bases from V and 10 from J; bases not matched to a gene: 13. Germline CDR1 is SNHLY and CDR2 is FYNNEI. CDR3 loop: CASSASSGGASSEQFF. CDR3 coding DNA: TGTGCCAGCAGTGCGTCTAGCGGGGGTGCGTCAAGCGAGCAGTTCTTC.

This chain joins TRBV15 and TRBJ2-7; 8 bases agree with TRBD1. Looked up from germline, CDR1 is LNHNV and CDR2 is YYDKDF (reference sequence). This CDR3 contains 16 residues. After removal of 0 bases from V and 7 bases from J, the junction contained 11 bases not matched to a gene. The CDR3 nucleotides are TGTGCCACCAGCAGAGATTGGGGACAGGCCAACCTGGAGCAGTACTTC. Amino acid sequence: CATSRDWGQANLEQYF.

The DNA of the CDR3 is TGTGCCAGCAGCCTGGGGACAGGGGACATGGAGACCCAGTACTTC. Residues: CASSLGTGDMETQYF. This chain joins TRBV5-4 and TRBJ2-5, with 10 bases identical to TRBD1. V lost 4 bases, J lost 5 bases, and 8 bases stayed unmatched. CDR1 and CDR2 from the germline V gene are SGHNT and YYREEE (reference sequence). This CDR3 has 15 amino acids.

This clone was found once. The genes are TRBV12-1 and TRBJ2-1; no check of the table's D call, TRBD2, against the DNA was made. TRBV12-1 is a known pseudogene. This CDR3 region has 19 residues. In DNA form, the CDR3 reads TGTGCCAGCAGCTTATTTAGCGGGGGGGCGATCGGGTCCTACAATGAGCAGTTCTTC. Translation: CASSLFSGGAIGSYNEQFF.

The chain uses TRBV19 and TRBJ2-5; D uncertain. The DNA end favors TRBJ2-7, so the J call may be wrong. CDR1 LNHDA and CDR2 SQIVND come from the germline V gene (reference sequence). The CDR3 has 12 residues. DNA for the CDR3: TGTGCCAGTAGTATAGGACCCCACGAGCAGTACTTC. This gives the protein CASSIGPHEQYF.

The rearrangement links TRBV7-3 to TRBJ2-3; TRBD2 matches at 8 bases. V lost 2 bases and J lost 5; bases outside the gene matches: 9. This CDR3 spans 16 amino acids. Per the germline V gene, CDR1 is SGHTA and CDR2 is FQGTGA. The CDR3 sequence: CASSLWSGGFLDTQYF. The CDR3 nucleotides are TGTGCCAGCAGCTTATGGAGCGGGGGTTTTTTAGATACGCAGTATTTT.

This chain links TRBV6-1 with TRBJ2-7; 7 positions match TRBD2. The CDR3 sequence is 15 residues long. Unmatched junction bases numbered 8, after V lost 1 base and J lost 5 bases. CDR1 is MNHNS, CDR2 SASEGT, per germline. The CDR3 here is CASSEGVWGGDEQYF. As DNA, the CDR3 is TGTGCCAGCAGTGAAGGGGTCTGGGGGGGAGACGAGCAGTACTTC.

This clone came up once. The chain links TRBV27 to TRBJ2-5; 7 bases match TRBD2. Germline V gene sequence: CDR1 MNHEY, CDR2 SMNVEV (reference sequence). V lost 5 bases, J lost 1 base, and 16 bases stayed unmatched. The CDR3 is 18 amino acids. The chain's CDR3 is CASSPSGSGTIPQETQYF. The DNA of the CDR3 is TGTGCCAGCAGTCCTAGTGGGAGCGGGACGATCCCCCAAGAGACCCAGTACTTC.

The V gene is TRBV19, the J gene TRBJ1-4; 8 positions match TRBD1. CDR3 length: 11 residues. From germline, CDR1 is LNHDA and CDR2 SQIVND (reference sequence). With V trimmed by 6 bases and J by 15 bases, 6 bases remained unmatched. The CDR3 loop reads CASSLETGVFF. CDR3 coding DNA: TGTGCCAGTAGCCTTGAGACAGGGGTGTTTTTT.

The chain joins TRBV5-1 to TRBJ1-1; D is perhaps TRBD1 (5 bases). CDR3 length: 15 residues. Germline V lookup: CDR1 SGHRS, CDR2 YFSETQ. V lost 0 bases and J lost 3, with 12 bases in between. The CDR3 here is CASSLAGQTYTEAFF. For the CDR3, the DNA is TGCGCCAGCAGCTTGGCAGGACAAACTTACACTGAAGCTTTCTTT.

The CDR3 sequence is CASSFYEQYF. The CDR3 DNA is TGCGCCAGCAGCTTCTACGAGCAGTACTTC. The chain is built from TRBV5-1 and TRBJ2-7; D remains ambiguous. Germline V gives CDR1 SGHRS, CDR2 YFSETQ. The CDR3 is 10 amino acids. V was pared by 2 bases and J by 3 bases, with 0 bases between.

The gene calls are TRBV6-6 and TRBJ2-1; TRBD2 aligns across 11 bases. This CDR3 contains 14 residues. The germline gives CDR1 MNHNY, CDR2 SVGAGI (reference sequence). With V trimmed by 4 bases and J by 7 bases, 3 bases remained unmatched. CDR3: CASSLAGGPNEQFF. The CDR3 DNA reads TGTGCCAGCAGTTTAGCGGGAGGGCCGAATGAGCAGTTCTTC.

The chain couples TRBV7-6 to TRBJ2-5, with D possibly being TRBD1 (6 bases). Germline V gives CDR1 SGHVS, CDR2 FNYEAQ. This CDR3 has 17 amino acids. Trimming removed 1 base from V and 1 base from J, with 16 bases in between. The CDR3 nucleotides read TGTGCCAGCAGCTTAGGGTTTAGAGGGGGTCCCCAAGAGACCCAGTACTTC. Encoded protein: CASSLGFRGGPQETQYF.

This sequence joins TRBV11-2 and TRBJ2-1; possible D gene TRBD2, 6 bases. The germline gives CDR1 SGHAT, CDR2 FQNNGV. Trimming shortened V by 4 bases and J by 2 bases, and 12 bases separated the two germline ends. This CDR3 has 15 amino acids. CDR3 residues: CASSSPSGAYNEQFF. The CDR3 DNA is TGTGCCAGCAGCTCGCCCTCGGGAGCCTACAATGAGCAGTTCTTC.

The chain uses TRBV27 and TRBJ2-5; tentatively, D is TRBD1 (5 bases). V lost 0 bases, J lost 7 bases, and 9 bases lay in between. The CDR3 is made up of 13 amino acids. CDR1 MNHEY and CDR2 SMNVEV come from the germline V gene (reference sequence). In nucleotides, the CDR3 is TGTGCCAGCAGTTTATCGAATAGGGGGACCCAGTACTTC. This translates into CASSLSNRGTQYF.

This clone was observed once. The rearrangement links TRBV7-9 to TRBJ2-7; TRBD2 aligns across 7 bases. J was trimmed by 0 bases and V by 5 bases; bases with no gene match: 10. The CDR3 length is 16 residues. In germline, CDR1 is SEHNR, CDR2 FQNEAQ (reference sequence). CDR3 protein: CASSRTSGASSYEQYF. As DNA, the CDR3 is TGTGCCAGCAGCCGTACGAGCGGGGCGAGCTCCTACGAGCAGTACTTC. Combining the CDR3 with reference TRBV7-9 and TRBJ2-7 gives the whole variable domain DTGVSQNPRHKITKRGQNVTFRCDPISEHNRLYWYRQTLGQGPEFLTYFQNEAQLEKSRLLSDRFSAERPKGSFSTLEIQRTEQGDSAMYLCASSRTSGASSYEQYFGPGTRLTVT.

About this clone: Other DNA sequences of this sample code for an identical CDR3. The chain links TRBV2 to TRBJ1-5; unclear D gene. The CDR3 is 10 residues long. Trimming stripped 9 bases from V and 11 bases from J, with 11 bases between. Germline V gene data show CDR1 as SNHLY and CDR2 as FYNNEI. The chain's CDR3 is CASSGSAQHF. The CDR3 DNA reads as TGTGCCAGTTCCGGATCAGCCCAGCATTTT.

V and J are TRBV7-8 and TRBJ2-7, with D hard to call. CDR3 size: 13 residues. Trimming took 1 base from V and 4 from J, leaving 8 bases between them. CDR1 and CDR2 from the germline V gene are SGHVS and FQNEAQ. The CDR3 region is CASSLGGFYEQYF. In DNA form, the CDR3 reads TGTGCCAGCAGCTTAGGGGGATTTTACGAGCAGTACTTC.

V gene TRBV19 combines with J gene TRBJ2-7; 9 positions match TRBD1. The V gene end was trimmed by 5 bases and the J gene end by 1 base; junction bases not matched to a gene: 3. This CDR3 comprises 14 residues. Germline V gene sequence: CDR1 LNHDA, CDR2 SQIVND (reference sequence). DNA of the CDR3: TGTGCCAGTAGTGCGGGACAGGGTTCCTACGAGCAGTACTTC. It translates to CASSAGQGSYEQYF.

V and J are TRBV29-1 and TRBJ1-2, with 11 bases aligning to TRBD1. Germline V CDR1 and CDR2: SQVTM, ANQGSEA. After removal of 0 bases from V and 1 base from J, the junction contained 1 base not matched to a gene. The CDR3 spans 15 residues. Here the CDR3 reads CSVEEGQGVNYGYTF. The CDR3 DNA is TGCAGCGTTGAAGAGGGACAGGGGGTTAACTATGGCTACACCTTC. Drawing the rest from reference TRBV29-1 and TRBJ1-2, the complete variable domain is SAVISQKPSRDICQRGTSLTIQCQVDSQVTMMFWYRQQPGQSLTLIATANQGSEATYESGFVIDKFPISRPNLTFSTLTVSNMSPEDSSIYLCSVEEGQGVNYGYTFGSGTRLTVV.

V is TRBV27 and J is TRBJ2-1, with 13 bases lining up with TRBD2. The CDR3 sequence is 17 residues long. Germline V gene lookup returns CDR1 MNHEY and CDR2 SMNVEV (reference sequence). Losses at the gene ends were 2 bases for V and 6 bases for J; bases not matched to a gene: 7. This CDR3 is CASSLLVTSGGANEQFF. CDR3 DNA: TGTGCCAGCAGTTTACTCGTCACTAGCGGGGGGGCCAATGAGCAGTTCTTC.

The chain links TRBV11-2 to TRBJ2-2; 9 nucleotides agree with TRBD1. CDR1 and CDR2 from the germline V gene are SGHAT and FQNNGV. V was clipped by 4 bases and J by 3 bases; unmatched bases: 6. The CDR3 consists of 16 residues. In DNA form, the CDR3 reads TGTGCCAGCAGCTATAGGACAGGGGACTACACCGGGGAGCTGTTTTTT. Its protein is CASSYRTGDYTGELFF.

This clone was seen only a few times. Without the conserved terminal phenylalanine or tryptophan, this CDR3 likely stems from a read error. It is unclear where the CDR3 begins or ends on the DNA, so no DNA is shown, and the CDR3 is as TCRdb lists it. This chain joins TRBV6-5 and TRBJ1-1; the table assigns TRBD1, which was not confirmed against the DNA. The germline V gene has CDR1 MNHEY and CDR2 SVGAGI. The CDR3 is 13 amino acids in total, end residues counted. CDR3 in amino acids: CASSYLSGTAAVT.

This sequence joins TRBV9 and TRBJ2-1; TRBD2 agrees at 8 bases. J was trimmed by 6 bases and V by 4 bases; bases with no gene match: 6. Germline V CDR1 and CDR2: SGDLS, YYNGEE. This CDR3 comprises 14 residues. This CDR3 is CASSKTSALNEQFF. CDR3 nucleotides: TGTGCCAGCAGCAAGACTAGCGCCCTCAATGAGCAGTTCTTC.

The chain employs TRBV9 and TRBJ2-1, with D perhaps TRBD1 or TRBD2 (5 bases each). The CDR3 is 15 residues long. V lost 2 bases to trimming and J lost 2 bases, with 11 bases between them. The germline gives CDR1 SGDLS, CDR2 YYNGEE. This chain's CDR3 is CASSVRDGTYNEQFF. The CDR3 nucleotides read TGTGCCAGCAGCGTGAGGGACGGGACCTACAATGAGCAGTTCTTC.

V and J are TRBV4-1 and TRBJ1-1; the D is unclear. There are 13 residues in the CDR3. Trimming shortened V by 1 base and J by 11 bases, and 14 bases separated the two germline ends. CDR1 is MGHRA and CDR2 is YSYEKL in the germline V gene. The CDR3 spells CASSQVRSLDAFF. The DNA of the CDR3 is TGCGCCAGCAGCCAAGTCCGATCCCTGGATGCTTTCTTT.

The rearrangement joins TRBV5-4 to TRBJ2-7; tentatively, D is TRBD1 (6 bases). In germline, CDR1 is SGHNT, CDR2 YYREEE (reference sequence). The CDR3 is made up of 14 amino acids. Trimming left V 0 bases short and J 2 bases short, with 9 bases between. The CDR3 spells CASSLARGPYEQYF. Written as DNA, the CDR3 is TGTGCCAGCAGCTTGGCCAGGGGACCCTACGAGCAGTACTTC. The full variable domain, in which reference TRBV5-4 and TRBJ2-7 provide the parts outside the CDR3, is ETGVTQSPTHLIKTRGQQVTLRCSSQSGHNTVSWYQQALGQGPQFIFQYYREEENGRGNFPPRFSGLQFPNYSSELNVNALELDDSALYLCASSLARGPYEQYFGPGTRLTVT.

This clone was found once. CDR3 amino acids: CASSQVQGYPYEQYF. CDR3 nucleotides: TGCGCCAGCAGCCAGGTACAAGGATATCCCTACGAGCAGTACTTC. This chain joins TRBV4-1 and TRBJ2-7; D unresolved. V was pared by 3 bases and J by 2 bases, with 14 bases between. Germline V gives CDR1 MGHRA, CDR2 YSYEKL. The CDR3 sequence is 15 residues long.